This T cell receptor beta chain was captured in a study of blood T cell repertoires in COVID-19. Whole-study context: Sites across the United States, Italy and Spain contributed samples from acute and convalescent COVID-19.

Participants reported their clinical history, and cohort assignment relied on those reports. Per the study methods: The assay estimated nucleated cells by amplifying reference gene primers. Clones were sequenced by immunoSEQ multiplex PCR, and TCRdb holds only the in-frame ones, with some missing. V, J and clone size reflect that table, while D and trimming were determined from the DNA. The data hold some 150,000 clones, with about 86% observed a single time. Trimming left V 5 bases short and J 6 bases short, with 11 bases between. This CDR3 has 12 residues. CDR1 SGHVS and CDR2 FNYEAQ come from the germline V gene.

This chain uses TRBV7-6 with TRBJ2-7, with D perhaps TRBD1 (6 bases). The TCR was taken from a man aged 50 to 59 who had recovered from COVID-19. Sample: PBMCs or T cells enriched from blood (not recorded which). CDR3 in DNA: TGTGCCAGCAGCCCAGGGGTCCGCGAGCAGTACTTC. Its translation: CASSPGVREQYF.